These 31 T cell receptor beta chains originate from one sample sequenced in a study of shared clonotypes between healthy human individuals. Produced via immunoSEQ multiplex PCR; TCRdb's table is partial and in-frame only. Among under 1,100,000 clones, roughly 74% were seen once, and the ten largest hold under 0.8%. Source material: memory CD4+ T cells from PBMCs. The subset was: CD45RA-negative fraction. Receptor source: a young man in good health. Some clones in this sample may be carry-over from other donors' samples.

This clone was seen once. Given a far larger clone just one base away, this is likely a sequencing read error. Other DNA sequences within the sample encode an identical CDR3. The V call is TRBV6-6, the J call TRBJ2-5; D gene unclear. Between the trimmed V and J ends, which lost 5 bases and 5 bases, there was a span of 6 bases. The CDR3 loop spans 11 amino acids. Germline V gene sequence: CDR1 MNHNY, CDR2 SVGAGI (reference sequence). DNA for the CDR3: TGTGCCAGCAGTACCCAGGAGACCCAGTACTTC. As protein: CASSTQETQYF.

This clone was counted only a few times. The chain employs TRBV30 and TRBJ2-5; no reliable D call. The length of the CDR3 is 11 residues. Looked up from germline, CDR1 is GTSNPN and CDR2 is SVGIG (reference sequence). Trimming took 1 base from V and 3 from J, leaving 3 bases between them. The CDR3 loop reads CAWSGEETQYF. The CDR3 nucleotides are TGTGCCTGGAGTGGGGAAGAGACCCAGTACTTC.

The count of this clone is one. The chain couples TRBV6-6 to TRBJ2-7; D possibly corresponds to TRBD1 (6 bases). The germline CDR1 and CDR2 sequences are MNHNY and SVGAGI (reference sequence). V was trimmed by 6 bases and J by 0 bases, leaving 9 bases between them. This CDR3 has 13 amino acids. In nucleotides, the CDR3 is TGTGCCAGCAGCACGGACAGCTCCTACGAGCAGTACTTC. This encodes CASSTDSSYEQYF.

This chain links TRBV18 with TRBJ1-3; 10 bases line up with TRBD1. Germline loops: CDR1 KGHSH, CDR2 LQKENI. V lost 1 base and J lost 0; bases outside the gene matches: 9. The CDR3 sequence is 19 residues long. The CDR3 region has the DNA TGTGCCAGCTCACCACGAGGACAGGGGGAACGATACTCTGGAAACACCATATATTTT. Protein: CASSPRGQGERYSGNTIYF. Combining the CDR3 with reference TRBV18 and TRBJ1-3 gives the whole variable domain NAGVMQNPRHLVRRRGQEARLRCSPMKGHSHVYWYRQLPEEGLKFMVYLQKENIIDESGMPKERFSAEFPKEGPSILRIQQVVRGDSAAYFCASSPRGQGERYSGNTIYFGEGSWLTVV.

The chain combines TRBV7-2 with TRBJ2-1; 9 bases align to TRBD2. This CDR3 has 17 residues. CDR1 is SGHTA, CDR2 FQGNSA, per germline. The V and J ends lost 5 bases and 2 bases, in that order; junction bases with no gene match: 10. This CDR3 reads CASSHMAGGSPYNEQFF. The CDR3 DNA reads TGTGCCAGCAGCCACATGGCGGGAGGGTCCCCCTACAATGAGCAGTTCTTC. The variable domain in full, with the rest retrieved from reference TRBV7-2 and TRBJ2-1, is GAGVSQSPSNKVTEKGKDVELRCDPISGHTALYWYRQSLGQGLEFLIYFQGNSAPDKSGLPSDRFSAERTGGSVSTLTIQRTQQEDSAVYLCASSHMAGGSPYNEQFFGPGTRLTVL.

In regard to this clone: At the DNA level, this CDR3 is encoded by other sequences in the same sample as well. The chain couples TRBV19 to TRBJ1-1; D gene uncertain. Trimming pared 2 bases from V and 1 base from J, leaving 5 bases between. Germline loops: CDR1 LNHDA, CDR2 SQIVND (reference sequence). This CDR3 region has 13 residues. The CDR3 region is CASSILRNTEAFF. The CDR3 DNA reads as TGTGCCAGTAGTATACTGAGGAACACTGAAGCTTTCTTT.

The chain recombines TRBV28 with TRBJ2-5, with 9 bases lining up with TRBD1. The junction had 11 bases not matched to a gene; V was cut back by 5 bases and J by 4 bases. The germline gives CDR1 MDHEN, CDR2 SYDVKM. The CDR3 is made up of 16 amino acids. CDR3 in amino acids: CASSPSGTGSGETQYF. The CDR3 DNA is TGTGCCAGCAGTCCCTCCGGGACAGGGTCGGGAGAGACCCAGTACTTC.

The chain uses TRBV30 and TRBJ1-5; TRBD1 matches 7 bases. Germline assignment: CDR1 GTSNPN and CDR2 SVGIG (reference sequence). J was trimmed by 2 bases and V by 8 bases; bases with no gene match: 9. The length of the CDR3 is 14 residues. In DNA, the CDR3 is TGTGCCGCTGAGACAGGGAGTCGCAATCAGCCCCAGCATTTT. Translation gives CAAETGSRNQPQHF.

V gene TRBV4-1 combines with J gene TRBJ2-5; 7 bases fit TRBD1. V was pared by 3 bases and J by 4 bases, with 8 bases of the junction left unmatched. CDR1 and CDR2 (germline): MGHRA, YSYEKL. This CDR3 has 15 amino acids. CDR3 nucleotides: TGCGCCAGCAGCCAGACCACAGGGGTAGCAGAGACCCAGTACTTC. It codes for CASSQTTGVAETQYF.

This clone was recorded a few times. The rearrangement links TRBV4-3 to TRBJ2-7, with TRBD2 matching 7 bases. This CDR3 spans 17 amino acids. Looked up from germline, CDR1 is LGHNA and CDR2 is YSLEER. V trimming: 0 bases; J trimming: 5 bases; junction bases outside the gene matches: 13. This CDR3 is CASSQELDGTKHNEQYF. The CDR3 region has the DNA TGCGCCAGCAGCCAAGAGTTGGACGGGACTAAACACAACGAGCAGTACTTC.

The rearrangement joins TRBV15 to TRBJ2-5; no firm D call. Trimming left V 0 bases short and J 1 base short, with 12 bases between. Looked up from germline, CDR1 is LNHNV and CDR2 is YYDKDF (reference sequence). The CDR3 covers 16 residues. As DNA, the CDR3 is TGTGCCACCAGCAGAGACCCCTTTGAGTTCCAAGAGACCCAGTACTTC. Amino acid sequence: CATSRDPFEFQETQYF.

The chain has TRBV27 and TRBJ1-1; possible D gene TRBD1, 6 bases. This CDR3 is built from 16 residues. Trimming cost V 9 bases and J 1 base, with 21 bases left between them. Germline V lookup: CDR1 MNHEY, CDR2 SMNVEV (reference sequence). In nucleotides, the CDR3 is TGTGCCAGTATGGCCCCCGACAGGCGCAAGAACACTGAAGCTTTCTTT. Amino acid sequence: CASMAPDRRKNTEAFF.

The rearrangement links TRBV18 to TRBJ1-5; unclear D gene. From germline, CDR1 is KGHSH and CDR2 LQKENI. The CDR3 has 16 amino acids. V was cut by 3 bases and J by 3 bases, with 15 bases left in between. The CDR3 reads CASSPAVSSTNQPQHF. The CDR3 DNA is TGTGCCAGCTCACCCGCCGTAAGTTCGACCAATCAGCCCCAGCATTTT.

Only one count was recorded for this clone. Other nucleotide sequences from this sample produce the same CDR3. The chain uses TRBV4-2 and TRBJ2-5, with 8 bases lining up with TRBD2. The CDR3 is 16 residues long. The ends lost 1 base at V and 0 bases at J; junction bases unmatched: 4. CDR1 LGHNA and CDR2 YNFKEQ come from the germline V gene. The CDR3 is CASSQVSGGNQETQYF. In DNA form, the CDR3 reads TGTGCCAGCAGCCAAGTGTCGGGAGGGAACCAAGAGACCCAGTACTTC.

The gene calls are TRBV4-1 and TRBJ1-5; D is unclear. The CDR3 has 16 amino acids. V shed 1 base and J shed 4 bases, with 14 bases lying between them. The germline CDR1 and CDR2 sequences are MGHRA and YSYEKL. CDR3: CASSQVSGSGNQPQHF. DNA for the CDR3: TGCGCCAGCAGCCAAGTTTCAGGCTCGGGGAATCAGCCCCAGCATTTT.

CDR3 sequence: CASSLEGWGTNEKLFF. CDR3 coding DNA: TGTGCCAGCAGCTTGGAAGGGTGGGGAACTAATGAAAAACTGTTTTTT. This rearrangement joins TRBV5-5 to TRBJ1-4; D ambiguous. CDR1 SGHKS and CDR2 YYEKEE come from the germline V gene (reference sequence). Trimming took 0 bases from V and 1 from J, leaving 10 bases between them. CDR3 length equals 16 residues.

The chain joins TRBV11-3 to TRBJ2-7; 9 positions match TRBD2. The junction had 10 bases not matched to a gene; V was cut back by 5 bases and J by 5 bases. The CDR3 is made up of 15 amino acids. Germline V gives CDR1 SGHNT, CDR2 YENEEA. This CDR3 reads CASSPNSGRINEQYF. DNA of the CDR3: TGTGCCAGCAGCCCTAATAGCGGGAGAATAAACGAGCAGTACTTC.

The CDR3 nucleotides read TGTGCCAGCAGCTTAGGTGGCCGTTCTGAAGCTTTCTTT. Translating it yields CASSLGGRSEAFF. This chain uses TRBV7-2 with TRBJ1-1, with D hard to call. V lost 1 base, J lost 6 bases, and 9 bases lay in between. The V gene's germline CDR1 is SGHTA and CDR2 FQGNSA. CDR3 size: 13 residues.

The gene calls are TRBV5-4 and TRBJ2-7; TRBD2 matches at 13 bases. Germline CDR1 reads SGHNT; CDR2 reads YYREEE (reference sequence). With 4 bases clipped from V and 3 bases from J, the junction kept 7 bases outside the gene matches. This CDR3 comprises 16 residues. The CDR3 region has the DNA TGTGCCAGCAGCCCGACAACTAGCGGGAGGGTCTACGAGCAGTACTTC. It specifies CASSPTTSGRVYEQYF.

This clone was picked up one time. This chain connects TRBV10-3 to TRBJ2-7; D may be TRBD1 (6 bases). Trimming removed 5 bases at V and 10 bases at J, with 21 bases between. The CDR3 runs to 14 residues. Germline V gene sequence: CDR1 ENHRY, CDR2 SYGVKD. The CDR3 region is CAISPSRDKAPQYF. For the CDR3, the DNA is TGTGCCATCAGTCCGTCCCGGGACAAGGCCCCCCAGTACTTC.

The rearrangement uses TRBV5-1 and TRBJ1-5; tentatively, D is TRBD1 (6 bases). The V and J ends lost 2 bases and 7 bases respectively, with 16 bases between them. Germline V gives CDR1 SGHRS, CDR2 YFSETQ. The CDR3 consists of 15 residues. The DNA of the CDR3 is TGCGCCAGCAGCTTAAACAACAGGGTTAGCCAGCCCCAGCATTTT. Its translation: CASSLNNRVSQPQHF.

The rearrangement uses TRBV5-6 and TRBJ1-5; tentative D call: TRBD1 (6 bases). The CDR3 contains 15 residues. Germline V CDR1 and CDR2: SGHDT, YYEEEE. The V and J ends lost 4 bases and 0 bases respectively, with 11 bases between them. CDR3 DNA: TGTGCCAGCAGCGCCAGGGGAAATAGCAATCAGCCCCAGCATTTT. Translation gives CASSARGNSNQPQHF.

This clone was observed at least ten times. Within the sample, other DNA sequences also encode this same CDR3. The gene calls are TRBV7-2 and TRBJ1-2; no reliable D call. The CDR3 length is 13 residues. The germline V gene encodes CDR1 SGHTA and CDR2 FQGNSA. The V gene lost 2 bases and the J gene lost 3 bases, with 7 bases spanning the gap. In nucleotides, the CDR3 is TGTGCCAGCAGCTTACGGGTAGACTATGGCTACACCTTC. It translates to CASSLRVDYGYTF. The full variable domain, in which reference TRBV7-2 and TRBJ1-2 provide the parts outside the CDR3, is GAGVSQSPSNKVTEKGKDVELRCDPISGHTALYWYRQSLGQGLEFLIYFQGNSAPDKSGLPSDRFSAERTGGSVSTLTIQRTQQEDSAVYLCASSLRVDYGYTFGSGTRLTVV.

With regard to this clone: A much larger clone sits a single nucleotide away, making a read error possible. The chain recombines TRBV28 with TRBJ1-2, with D hard to call. Trimming shortened V by 4 bases and J by 12 bases, and 12 bases separated the two germline ends. The CDR3 has 11 amino acids. Germline values: CDR1 MDHEN, CDR2 SYDVKM. The CDR3 region has the DNA TGTGCCAGCAGTTCCCAGTTGGGCCACACCTTC. Protein product: CASSSQLGHTF.

V gene TRBV2 combines with J gene TRBJ2-7; 7 nucleotides line up with TRBD2. CDR1 and CDR2 from the germline V gene are SNHLY and FYNNEI. V lost 6 bases to trimming and J lost 0 bases; unmatched junction nucleotides: 8. The CDR3 covers 15 residues. This CDR3 is CASSSRKRGSYEQYF. The CDR3 coding sequence is TGTGCCAGCAGCTCACGGAAGCGGGGCTCCTACGAGCAGTACTTC.

V usage is TRBV5-6 and J usage is TRBJ2-1, with TRBD2 as a possible D gene (5 bases). The length of the CDR3 is 12 residues. V gave up 0 bases and J gave up 12 bases, with 10 bases separating them. Germline CDR1 is SGHDT and CDR2 is YYEEEE. The CDR3: CASSLAGERQFF. In nucleotides, the CDR3 is TGTGCCAGCAGCTTGGCCGGGGAGAGGCAGTTCTTC.

Concerning this clone: Distinct nucleotide sequences in the sample also encode this CDR3. The rearrangement uses TRBV6-1 and TRBJ1-2; the D is unclear. The CDR3 has 12 residues. Trimming shortened V by 4 bases and J by 8 bases, and 11 bases separated the two germline ends. Germline loops: CDR1 MNHNS, CDR2 SASEGT. As DNA, the CDR3 is TGTGCCAGCAGTGCCAGGATGGGCGGCTACACCTTC. Its protein is CASSARMGGYTF.

The genes are TRBV11-2 and TRBJ1-2, with D unresolved. This CDR3 contains 14 residues. Germline CDR1 is SGHAT and CDR2 is FQNNGV. Trimming took off 4 bases at V and 5 bases at J, with 14 bases between the two ends. CDR3 region: CASSSQGLLYGYTF. DNA for the CDR3: TGTGCCAGCAGCTCCCAAGGACTGCTTTATGGCTACACCTTC.

The chain is built from TRBV19 and TRBJ2-6; 11 bases are shared with TRBD1. The germline V gene has CDR1 LNHDA and CDR2 SQIVND (reference sequence). The CDR3 runs 16 residues. V shed 10 bases, J shed 2 bases, and the junction held 7 bases outside the gene matches. The CDR3 nucleotides are TGTGCCACCCGGACAGGGGGCGGCACTGGGGCCAACGTCCTGACTTTC. It translates to CATRTGGGTGANVLTF.

The rearrangement joins TRBV5-1 to TRBJ1-4, with 7 bases matching TRBD1. The CDR3 totals 15 residues. V lost 4 bases, J lost 3 bases, and 6 bases stayed unmatched. Germline CDR1 is SGHRS and CDR2 is YFSETQ. The CDR3 spells CASSQLGQSNEKLFF. CDR3 in DNA: TGCGCCAGCAGCCAGTTGGGACAGTCTAATGAAAAACTGTTTTTT.

The V call is TRBV2, the J call TRBJ1-1; D is undetermined. V dropped 1 base and J dropped 1 base, with 10 bases sitting between them. The CDR3 covers 15 residues. Germline CDR1 reads SNHLY; CDR2 reads FYNNEI. The CDR3 sequence is CASSEVVGWNTEAFF. CDR3 bases: TGTGCCAGCAGTGAAGTGGTGGGTTGGAACACTGAAGCTTTCTTT.